The 2 T cell receptor beta chains in this list originate from one sample, sequenced in a study of T cell responses to AZD1222 COVID-19 vaccine. TCRdb keeps only in-frame clones here, not all; method: immunoSEQ multiplex PCR. The sample yields over 70,000 clones, approximately 89% seen once. The source was peripheral blood, collected 28 days after the second AZD1222 dose. The receptors originated from an adult who received the AZD1222 COVID-19 vaccine.

The chain carries TRBV5-1 and TRBJ1-1; unclear D gene. Per the germline V gene, CDR1 is SGHRS and CDR2 is YFSETQ. Trimming took 1 base from V and 4 from J, leaving 17 bases between them. The CDR3 totals 16 residues. CDR3 sequence (DNA): TGCGCCAGCAGCTTGTATATCTTCCAATCTGGCACTGAAGCTTTCTTT. This encodes CASSLYIFQSGTEAFF.

This clone occurred once. This sequence joins TRBV10-2 and TRBJ2-1, with TRBD2 matching over 9 bases. In germline, CDR1 is WSHSY, CDR2 SAAADI. The trim removed 2 bases at V and 6 bases at J, leaving 5 bases unmatched. CDR3 length: 15 residues. The CDR3 loop is CASSEATSGSNEQFF. CDR3 DNA sequence: TGCGCCAGCAGTGAGGCGACTAGCGGCTCCAATGAGCAGTTCTTC.